Many counts were recorded for the clone carrying this T cell receptor (gamma chain). Its target is unknown. The data belong to a study of γδ T cells in repeated Plasmodium falciparum infection. Study details: Donors were malaria-exposed Malian children or age- and gender-matched Australian children. Over roughly 640 days, donors received four mosquito-bite P. falciparum NF54 infections.

Trimming removed 3 bases from V and 3 bases from J; junction bases left unmatched: 5. The germline V gene encodes CDR1 GITISATS and CDR2 ISYDGTV (reference sequence). This CDR3 contains 17 residues. Gammadelta T cells were flow-sorted from PBMC into Vgamma9/Vdelta2+ and Vdelta2-negative populations for bulk analysis. Study-level results: Over time and infection, Vgamma9/Vdelta2+ repertoires remained highly stable and polyclonal.

TCRdb called clones from the multiplex PCR reads again using CATT. Of about 5,000 gamma-chain clones in the sample, approximately 3.7% were seen once. The receptor was isolated from a pool of human donors (malaria-infected and uninfected, not separated). The rearrangement uses TRGV9 and TRGJP. Sequencing used gamma-delta T cells from blood. The CDR3 spells CALWEIEQELGKKIKVF. Here the CDR3 DNA reads TGTGCCTTGTGGGAGATAGAGCAAGAGTTGGGCAAAAAAATCAAGGTATTT.